This paragraph covers one T cell receptor (beta chain) sequence. Its antigen is not identified. In the same sample, other DNA sequences code for this CDR3. Sequenced by immunoSEQ multiplex PCR; TCRdb stores in-frame clones only, minus some. The sample records under 50,000 clones, more than 80% being singletons. This entry comes from a study of graft-versus-host responses after intestinal transplantation. Overall study: Every recipient underwent anti-thymocyte globulin induction, then tacrolimus and steroids for around three years.

Study-wide findings and caveats: Ileal or blood samples showed some GvH clones first, and such clones were also found in recipient marrow. High graft-versus-host to host-versus-graft T cell clonal ratios marked allografts of patients with graft-donor macrochimerism. Declines in HvG clones occurring early post-transplant were associated with peak circulating GvH clone levels.

This CDR3 spans 15 amino acids. V was clipped by 3 bases and J by 1 base, with 10 bases between them. Per the germline V gene, CDR1 is SGHAT and CDR2 is FQNNGV. V gene TRBV11-2 combines with J gene TRBJ2-1; perhaps TRBD2 as D (6 bases). This receptor was taken from a human patient who received an intestinal transplant, so some T cells may come from the graft donor. Sample: PBMCs, taken 734 days after intestinal transplantation. The CDR3 DNA reads as TGTGCCAGCAGCTTGGGCGCGGGGTCCTACAATGAGCAGTTCTTC. Its translation: CASSLGAGSYNEQFF.